The 19 T cell receptor beta chains reported below all come from one sample, sequenced in a study of blood T cell repertoires in COVID-19. The method was immunoSEQ multiplex PCR; TCRdb's version includes in-frame clones alone and lacks a portion of them. The sample has more than 50,000 clones, around 83% seen once. Sequencing was done on a sample of peripheral blood. These receptors came from an older woman with acute or convalescent COVID-19.

The chain couples TRBV19 to TRBJ1-2; 12 bases are shared with TRBD1. J was trimmed by 6 bases and V by 5 bases; bases with no gene match: 10. The CDR3 covers 16 residues. The germline CDR1 and CDR2 sequences are LNHDA and SQIVND (reference sequence). CDR3 DNA: TGTGCCAGTAGTGAACCCGGGACAGGGGGCATCAATGGCTACACCTTC. This sequence encodes CASSEPGTGGINGYTF.

V and J are TRBV7-9 and TRBJ2-3; 10 bases line up with TRBD2. This CDR3 is 17 amino acids long. Germline assignment: CDR1 SEHNR and CDR2 FQNEAQ (reference sequence). Trimming took 5 bases from V and 1 from J; bases not matched to a gene: 9. The CDR3 is CASSIGGLAGGTDTQYF. In DNA form, the CDR3 reads TGTGCCAGCAGCATCGGTGGGCTAGCGGGGGGCACAGATACGCAGTATTTT.

The rearrangement links TRBV6-5 to TRBJ2-3, with 7 bases aligning to TRBD2. Germline V gene sequence: CDR1 MNHEY, CDR2 SVGAGI. Germline trimming cut 2 bases from V and 3 bases from J; bases unmatched to any gene: 5. The CDR3 runs to 15 residues. CDR3 protein: CASSYIAGETDTQYF. CDR3 DNA: TGTGCCAGCAGTTACATTGCGGGAGAAACAGATACGCAGTATTTT.

This chain joins TRBV5-4 and TRBJ2-5; TRBD1 agrees at 8 bases. The CDR3 is 11 residues long. The V and J ends lost 8 bases and 5 bases, in that order; junction bases with no gene match: 2. Per the germline V gene, CDR1 is SGHNT and CDR2 is YYREEE (reference sequence). The CDR3 protein is CASHRGETQYF. In DNA, the CDR3 is TGTGCCAGTCACAGGGGGGAGACCCAGTACTTC. Together with reference TRBV5-4 and TRBJ2-5, the CDR3 gives the full variable domain: ETGVTQSPTHLIKTRGQQVTLRCSSQSGHNTVSWYQQALGQGPQFIFQYYREEENGRGNFPPRFSGLQFPNYSSELNVNALELDDSALYLCASHRGETQYFGPGTRLLVL.

The chain uses TRBV5-1 and TRBJ2-3; possibly TRBD2 for D (5 bases). The CDR3 covers 12 residues. Trimming removed 2 bases from V and 5 bases from J, with 6 bases in between. The germline CDR1 and CDR2 sequences are SGHRS and YFSETQ. CDR3 residues: CASSFREDTQYF. DNA for the CDR3: TGCGCCAGCAGCTTCCGGGAAGATACGCAGTATTTT.

This clone was seen only a few times. The chain joins TRBV6-6 to TRBJ2-7; no clear D gene. In germline, CDR1 is MNHNY, CDR2 SVGAGI (reference sequence). The V end was cut by 6 bases, the J end by 4 bases, with 7 bases between. The CDR3 runs 11 residues. The CDR3 loop reads CASREAYEQYF. As DNA, the CDR3 is TGTGCCAGCAGGGAAGCGTACGAGCAGTACTTC.

The chain links TRBV25-1 to TRBJ1-3, with a tentative D call TRBD1 (6 bases). This CDR3 spans 17 amino acids. Germline CDR1 and CDR2: MGHDK and SYGVNS. The V end was cut by 3 bases, the J end by 0 bases, with 15 bases between. In DNA, the CDR3 is TGTGCCAGCAGTGATCGACAGGATTTGTTCTCTGGAAACACCATATATTTT. This codes for CASSDRQDLFSGNTIYF.

The chain uses TRBV24-1 and TRBJ2-2, with a possible D match to TRBD2 (6 bases). The CDR3 is made up of 18 amino acids. CDR1 is KGHDR and CDR2 is SFDVKD in the germline V gene. V shed 3 bases and J shed 5 bases, with 21 bases lying between them. CDR3 in amino acids: CATSDGPRFGGETGELFF. The CDR3 DNA reads as TGTGCCACCAGTGATGGTCCGCGGTTCGGGGGTGAGACCGGGGAGCTGTTTTTT.

J is TRBJ2-7 and V is TRBV18; unclear D gene. The germline V and J ends were trimmed by 6 bases and 0 bases, with 12 bases remaining between them. The V gene's germline CDR1 is KGHSH and CDR2 LQKENI. This CDR3 spans 14 amino acids. This CDR3 is CASSSAPSSYEQYF. CDR3 bases: TGTGCCAGCTCGTCCGCACCGAGCTCCTACGAGCAGTACTTC. Together with reference TRBV18 and TRBJ2-7, the CDR3 gives the full variable domain: NAGVMQNPRHLVRRRGQEARLRCSPMKGHSHVYWYRQLPEEGLKFMVYLQKENIIDESGMPKERFSAEFPKEGPSILRIQQVVRGDSAAYFCASSSAPSSYEQYFGPGTRLTVT.

This clone was detected once. The chain couples TRBV11-2 to TRBJ2-1, with D perhaps matching TRBD1 (5 bases). The CDR3 consists of 16 residues. The germline V and J ends were trimmed by 3 bases and 0 bases, with 12 bases remaining between them. Looked up from germline, CDR1 is SGHAT and CDR2 is FQNNGV. This CDR3 is CASSFDSASSYNEQFF. The CDR3 DNA reads TGTGCCAGCAGCTTCGACAGCGCAAGCTCCTACAATGAGCAGTTCTTC.

The chain combines TRBV5-1 with TRBJ2-2, with TRBD2 as a possible D gene (6 bases). V was cut by 7 bases and J by 0 bases, with 22 bases left in between. CDR3 length equals 18 residues. From germline, CDR1 is SGHRS and CDR2 YFSETQ. In DNA, the CDR3 is TGCGCCAGCTCAGCCGGAGGGCGGGTGCTATCGAACACCGGGGAGCTGTTTTTT. Translation gives CASSAGGRVLSNTGELFF.

This clone is medium-sized. This chain uses TRBV27 with TRBJ1-5, with a weak D call TRBD1 (5 bases). V lost 3 bases and J 3 bases, leaving 9 bases between the germline ends. The CDR3 has 14 residues. Germline V lookup: CDR1 MNHEY, CDR2 SMNVEV (reference sequence). The chain's CDR3 is CASSFAGVNQPQHF. The CDR3 coding sequence is TGTGCCAGCAGTTTTGCGGGGGTCAATCAGCCCCAGCATTTT.

The V gene is TRBV19, the J gene TRBJ1-2, with 9 bases fitting TRBD1. Germline-derived CDR1 and CDR2 are LNHDA and SQIVND (reference sequence). J lost 7 bases, V lost 2 bases, and 5 bases had no gene match. This CDR3 is built from 14 residues. CDR3 sequence: CASSIWTGDTGYTF. The DNA of the CDR3 is TGTGCCAGTAGTATATGGACAGGGGATACTGGCTACACCTTC.

This clone was picked up one time. This chain connects TRBV28 to TRBJ2-6, with TRBD1 matching over 10 bases. This CDR3 comprises 17 residues. V lost 6 bases and J lost 4; bases outside the gene matches: 9. Germline V gene sequence: CDR1 MDHEN, CDR2 SYDVKM. In nucleotides, the CDR3 is TGTGCCAGCAGCCCGACAGGGGGCGCGATGGGGGCCAACGTCCTGACTTTC. This translates into CASSPTGGAMGANVLTF.

The chain employs TRBV6-6 and TRBJ1-6; 9 bases map to TRBD1. CDR1 and CDR2 (germline): MNHNY, SVGAGI (reference sequence). V dropped 4 bases and J dropped 8; count of bases not matched to a gene: 3. The CDR3 is 14 amino acids. The CDR3 DNA reads TGTGCCAGCAGTTCCCGGACAGGGGATTCACCCCTCCACTTT. This encodes CASSSRTGDSPLHF.

In nucleotides, the CDR3 is TGTGCCAGCCGGGGAGCGGGTTACTATGGCTACACCTTC. It encodes CASRGAGYYGYTF. The chain recombines TRBV27 with TRBJ1-2; D is unclear. CDR3 length: 13 residues. Trimming shortened V by 8 bases and J by 3 bases, and 13 bases separated the two germline ends. Per the germline V gene, CDR1 is MNHEY and CDR2 is SMNVEV (reference sequence).

The V gene is TRBV28, the J gene TRBJ1-5; 9 bases map to TRBD1. Germline CDR1 reads MDHEN; CDR2 reads SYDVKM. This CDR3 region has 18 residues. V lost 3 bases, J lost 0 bases, and 9 bases stayed unmatched. Written as DNA, the CDR3 is TGTGCCAGCAGTTTCCGGGACAGGGATCTTTTTAGCAATCAGCCCCAGCATTTT. Protein: CASSFRDRDLFSNQPQHF.

The chain uses TRBV18 and TRBJ1-1; possibly TRBD1 for D (6 bases). Germline V gene lookup returns CDR1 KGHSH and CDR2 LQKENI. The CDR3 has 15 amino acids. V gave up 6 bases and J gave up 3 bases, with 17 bases separating them. This chain's CDR3 is CASSTGITGDTEAFF. The CDR3, as DNA: TGTGCCAGCTCCACAGGGATTACGGGCGACACTGAAGCTTTCTTT.

The chain joins TRBV27 to TRBJ2-7, with TRBD2 identical over 7 bases. J gave up 4 bases and V 5 bases, and 8 bases lay outside the gene matches. The CDR3 length is 14 residues. Germline CDR1 and CDR2: MNHEY and SMNVEV (reference sequence). The DNA of the CDR3 is TGTGCCAGCAGTCCCCAGGGACTACCTTACGAGCAGTACTTC. The encoded protein is CASSPQGLPYEQYF.